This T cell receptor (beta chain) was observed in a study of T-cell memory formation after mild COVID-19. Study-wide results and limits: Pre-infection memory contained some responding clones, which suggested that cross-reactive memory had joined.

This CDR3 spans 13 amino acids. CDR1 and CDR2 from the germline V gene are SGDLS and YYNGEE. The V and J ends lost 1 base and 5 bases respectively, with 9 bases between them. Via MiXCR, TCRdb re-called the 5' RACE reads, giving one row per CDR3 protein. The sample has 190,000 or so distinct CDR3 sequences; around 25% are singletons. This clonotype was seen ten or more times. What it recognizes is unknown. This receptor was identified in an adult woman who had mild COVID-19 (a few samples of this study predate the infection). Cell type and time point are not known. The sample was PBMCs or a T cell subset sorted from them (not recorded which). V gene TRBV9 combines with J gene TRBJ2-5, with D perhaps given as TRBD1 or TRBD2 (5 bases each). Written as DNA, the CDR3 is TGTGCCAGCAGCGTACTGTGGGGGGAGACCCAGTACTTC. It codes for CASSVLWGETQYF.